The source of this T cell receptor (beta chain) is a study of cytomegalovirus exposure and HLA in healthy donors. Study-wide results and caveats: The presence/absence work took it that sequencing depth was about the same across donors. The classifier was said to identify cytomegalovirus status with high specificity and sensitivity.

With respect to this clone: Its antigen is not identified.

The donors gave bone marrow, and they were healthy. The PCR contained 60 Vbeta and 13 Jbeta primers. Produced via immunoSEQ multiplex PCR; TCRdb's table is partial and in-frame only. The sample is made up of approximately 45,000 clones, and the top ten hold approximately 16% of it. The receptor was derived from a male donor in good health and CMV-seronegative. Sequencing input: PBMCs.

CDR3 coding DNA: TGTGCCAGCAGCGGTTTTTTAAACTCCTACGAGCAGTACTTC. Residues: CASSGFLNSYEQYF. J is TRBJ2-7 and V is TRBV9; D gene uncertain. The CDR3 contains 14 residues. Per the germline V gene, CDR1 is SGDLS and CDR2 is YYNGEE. Trimming removed 3 bases at V and 0 bases at J, with 10 bases between. The variable domain in full, completed from reference TRBV9 and TRBJ2-7, reads DSGVTQTPKHLITATGQRVTLRCSPRSGDLSVYWYQQSLDQGLQFLIQYYNGEERAKGNILERFSAQQFPDLHSELNLSSLELGDSALYFCASSGFLNSYEQYFGPGTRLTVT.